This T cell receptor beta chain was recorded in a study of post-analysis software for immune sequencing data. Study information: The disease courses covered relapsing-remitting, secondary progressive and progressive-relapsing multiple sclerosis. General observations from the study: Controls' normalized Chao1 diversity significantly exceeded that of multiple sclerosis patients. About five TRBV segments appeared more often in patients than in controls, and TRBV5-6, TRBV5-1 and TRBV20-1 were among these.

Germline V gives CDR1 LGHDT, CDR2 YNNKEL (reference sequence). V lost 4 bases, J lost 6 bases, and 4 bases stayed unmatched. CDR3 length: 14 residues. Notes on this clonotype: Antigen unknown.

Unique molecular identifiers were carried by the TCR beta cDNA libraries. TCRdb used MiXCR to reprocess the PCR reads, holding one entry per CDR3 protein. This table holds 650,000 to 900,000 distinct CDR3 sequences, around 45% found once. The chain is built from TRBV3-1 and TRBJ2-1; 9 bases are shared with TRBD2. Material for sequencing was blood. The sequence derives from a girl aged 5-17 years with multiple sclerosis. CDR3 in DNA: TGTGCCAGCAGCCGATCGACTAGCGGCAATGAGCAGTTCTTC. Protein product: CASSRSTSGNEQFF.